This TCR beta chain was sequenced in a study of cytomegalovirus exposure and HLA in healthy donors. PCR employed 60 Vbeta and 13 Jbeta primers. Assay: immunoSEQ multiplex PCR; the TCRdb copy retains only in-frame clones and omits some. This repertoire shows about 55,000 clones, about 50% found once; its top ten account for around 11%. This TCR came from a human donor in good health. Sequencing was carried out using PBMCs.

For the CDR3, the DNA is TGTGCCAGCAGCGGGACGCTGGGGGGGGAGACCCAGTACTTC. As protein: CASSGTLGGETQYF. This chain links TRBV7-2 with TRBJ2-5; 7 bases line up with TRBD2. CDR3 size: 14 residues. The germline V gene encodes CDR1 SGHTA and CDR2 FQGNSA. The V gene end was trimmed by 5 bases and the J gene end by 5 bases; junction bases not matched to a gene: 8.